This T cell receptor beta chain was identified during a study of molecular identifiers for immune sequencing clone quantification. TCRdb called the PCR reads again in MiXCR, with one record for every CDR3 protein. The table shows nearly 650,000 distinct CDR3 sequences, with over 25% occurring only once. The V gene's germline CDR1 is DFQATT and CDR2 SNEGSKA (reference sequence). V lost 3 bases and J lost 3, with 9 bases in between. The CDR3 loop spans 13 amino acids. The chain recombines TRBV20-1 with TRBJ2-1, with a weak D call TRBD1 (6 bases). The sequence was collected from a human donor in good health. Some libraries in this study had Jurkat cell RNA spiked in. Material for sequencing was naive CD8+ T cells from blood, with Jurkat cell RNA spiked in. The sample's subset: FACS-sorted CD8+CD4-CCR7+CD45RA+ naive T cells. CDR3 nucleotides: TGCAGTGCTAGGGGGGCCAACTACAATGAGCAGTTCTTC. It translates to CSARGANYNEQFF.